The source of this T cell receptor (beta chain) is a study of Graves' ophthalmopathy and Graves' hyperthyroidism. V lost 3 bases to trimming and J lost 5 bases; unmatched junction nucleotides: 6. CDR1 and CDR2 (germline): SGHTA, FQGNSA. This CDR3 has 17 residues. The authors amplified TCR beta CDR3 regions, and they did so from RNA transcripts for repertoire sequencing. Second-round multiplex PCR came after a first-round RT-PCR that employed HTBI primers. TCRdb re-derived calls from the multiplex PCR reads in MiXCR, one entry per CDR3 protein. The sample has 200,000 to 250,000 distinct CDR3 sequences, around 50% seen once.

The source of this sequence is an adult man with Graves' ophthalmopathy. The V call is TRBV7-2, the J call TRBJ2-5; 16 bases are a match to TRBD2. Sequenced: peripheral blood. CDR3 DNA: TGTGCCAGCAGCTTTTCCGGGACTAGCGGGGGGGCGGAGACCCAGTACTTC. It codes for CASSFSGTSGGAETQYF.